Described below is a single T cell receptor (beta chain) sequence and its context. The antigen is undetermined. CDR3 length: 14 residues. The germline CDR1 and CDR2 sequences are SGDLS and YYNGEE. The V and J ends lost 0 bases and 4 bases respectively, with 11 bases between them. These data belong to a study of PD-1 blockade in mismatch repair-deficient tumors. The table came from immunoSEQ multiplex PCR; TCRdb's copy has only in-frame clones and leaves some out. The sample records about 14,000 clones, about 85% being singletons. The time point denotes: roughly ten-day in vitro stimulation with candidate neoantigen peptide 4.

The source was cells cultured in vitro, collected from a patient treated with pembrolizumab. The receptor was derived from an adult with mismatch repair-deficient cancer. The gene calls are TRBV9 and TRBJ2-7; tentatively, D is TRBD1 or TRBD2 (5 bases each). The CDR3 nucleotides are TGTGCCAGCAGCGTAGGGGGACCAGATTACGAGCAGTACTTC. Translation gives CASSVGGPDYEQYF.